These 2 T cell receptor beta chains were sequenced from one sample in a study of Ad26.COV2.S vaccination and SARS-CoV-2 variants. Repertoires were generated with immunoSEQ multiplex PCR, while TCRdb's copy carries only in-frame clones and drops some. The sample records about 320,000 clones, more than 70% being singletons. Treatment of the sample: 19 received Ad26.COV2.S at low or high dose, single or two shots; about 5 received placebo; per-sample allocation not given. Samples analyzed were those drawn on day 63 after the first vaccine or placebo injection. The source material was peripheral blood, sampled in a trial of Ad26.COV2.S vaccine versus placebo. The source of these receptors is a person aged 18-65 years who received the Ad26.COV2.S COVID-19 vaccine or a placebo.

In the case of this clone: Different DNA sequences within this sample yield the same CDR3. This sequence joins TRBV7-2 and TRBJ1-3; D gene uncertain. The CDR3 has 13 residues. Trimming took off 5 bases at V and 1 base at J, with 6 bases between the two ends. Germline CDR1 and CDR2: SGHTA and FQGNSA. The CDR3 loop reads CASSPSSGNTIYF. The CDR3 coding sequence is TGTGCCAGCAGCCCATCATCTGGAAACACCATATATTTT.

This clone appeared a single time. This chain connects TRBV6-5 to TRBJ1-1, with a possible D match to TRBD1 (5 bases). The V gene's germline CDR1 is MNHEY and CDR2 SVGAGI. The ends were cut back, 4 bases at V and 5 bases at J, with 14 bases in the middle. This CDR3 has 14 residues. The CDR3 here is CASSSQHRGTEAFF. The CDR3 nucleotides read TGTGCCAGCAGTTCCCAACACCGGGGGACTGAAGCTTTCTTT.